The 25 T cell receptor beta chains presented below share a single source sample, sequenced in a study of breast tumors, draining lymph nodes, adjacent tissues. One entry per CDR3 protein results from TCRdb running MiXCR on the multiplex PCR reads. Of around 130,000 distinct CDR3 sequences listed, around 20% are singletons. Axillary draining lymph nodes of breast cancer patients supplied the node samples. Sequencing input: axillary lymph node tissue. The receptors derive from a female donor with breast cancer. Some clones in this sample may be carry-over from other donors' samples.

The sample holds many counts of this clonotype. The rearrangement joins TRBV30 to TRBJ2-7, with D possibly being TRBD1 or TRBD2 (6 bases each). V was cut by 1 base and J by 7 bases, with 8 bases left in between. Germline V gives CDR1 GTSNPN, CDR2 SVGIG (reference sequence). The CDR3 is 11 amino acids. The CDR3 bases are TGTGCCTGGAGTGAGGGGGGTGAGCAGTACTTC. Translating it yields CAWSEGGEQYF.

This clonotype was observed many times. The chain recombines TRBV6-1 with TRBJ2-1; D is perhaps TRBD2 (7 bases). Germline V lookup: CDR1 MNHNS, CDR2 SASEGT. The CDR3 sequence is 15 residues long. With 10 bases removed from V and 8 bases from J, the gap between germline ends came to 24 bases. CDR3 protein: CATQLRGGGLDEQFF. CDR3 DNA sequence: TGTGCCACGCAGCTGAGGGGGGGCGGCCTGGATGAGCAGTTCTTC.

In regard to this clonotype: At one end, the junction sequence differs from germline, possibly due to a read error. The V and J genes are TRBV11-2 and TRBJ2-1, with 8 bases lining up with TRBD2. The CDR3 is 14 amino acids. Germline CDR1 reads SGHAT; CDR2 reads FQNNGV. CDR3 protein: CASTWTSSYNERFF. The CDR3 coding sequence is TGTGCCAGCACCTGGACTAGCAGCTACAATGAGCGGTTCTTC.

As concerns this clonotype: The junction departs from the called germline gene at one end, perhaps through a read error. The chain recombines TRBV12-3 or TRBV12-4 with TRBJ2-4; 7 bases agree with TRBD2. This CDR3 spans 15 amino acids. Here the CDR3 DNA reads TGTGCCAGCAGTTTAACGGGGGGAGCCCAAAACATTCAGTACTTC. It codes for CASSLTGGAQNIQYF.

This clonotype was counted ten times or more. This chain uses TRBV12-3 or TRBV12-4 with TRBJ2-1; D gene uncertain. The V and J ends lost 3 bases and 9 bases respectively, with 3 bases between them. The CDR3 covers 10 residues. CDR3 coding DNA: TGTGCCAGCAGTTTTGGTGAGCAGTTCTTC. Translation: CASSFGEQFF.

This clonotype was seen just once. A much larger clone sits a single nucleotide away, making a read error possible. The genes are TRBV15 and TRBJ2-6; D perhaps matches TRBD1 (6 bases). The CDR3 consists of 16 residues. Germline V gene sequence: CDR1 LNHNV, CDR2 YYDKDF (reference sequence). In DNA form, the CDR3 reads TGTGCCATTACCGGGACGGGACACTCTGGGGCCAACGCCCTGACTTTC. Its protein is CAITGTGHSGANALTF.

This clonotype was counted many times. The rearrangement uses TRBV2 and TRBJ2-1; TRBD2 matches at 9 bases. Trimming at V came to 1 base and at J to 5 bases, leaving 3 bases not matched to a gene. Germline loops: CDR1 SNHLY, CDR2 FYNNEI. The CDR3 has 15 amino acids. Here the CDR3 reads CASSEGASGDNEQFF. The CDR3 nucleotides read TGTGCCAGCAGTGAAGGGGCTAGCGGGGACAATGAGCAGTTCTTC.

The table lists this clonotype with many counts. The chain combines TRBV7-8 with TRBJ1-5; D gene uncertain. Germline CDR1 is SGHVS and CDR2 is FQNEAQ. The CDR3 contains 17 residues. With 3 bases removed from V and 0 bases from J, the gap between germline ends came to 15 bases. CDR3 sequence: CASSFQLGLYSNQPQHF. In DNA form, the CDR3 reads TGTGCCAGCAGCTTCCAGCTTGGACTCTATAGCAATCAGCCCCAGCATTTT.

This clonotype has a count of ten or more. V usage is TRBV20-1 and J usage is TRBJ2-2; 8 bases are a match to TRBD2. This CDR3 has 16 residues. Germline V gene lookup returns CDR1 DFQATT and CDR2 SNEGSKA (reference sequence). For the CDR3, the DNA is TGCAGCGACCGGGGGGGAAGAAGATGGAAAGCCGGGGAGCTGTTTTTT. This codes for CSDRGGRRWKAGELFF.

This clonotype was recorded many times. The chain carries TRBV7-2 and TRBJ2-7; 7 bases are shared with TRBD1. After removal of 5 bases from V and 2 bases from J, the junction contained 6 bases not matched to a gene. Looked up from germline, CDR1 is SGHTA and CDR2 is FQGNSA. The CDR3 covers 14 residues. This CDR3 reads CASSPRDRAYEQYF. The CDR3 DNA reads TGTGCCAGCAGCCCCCGGGACAGAGCCTACGAGCAGTACTTC.

V gene TRBV27 combines with J gene TRBJ2-2; D gene uncertain. This CDR3 comprises 13 residues. Trimming took 11 bases from V and 4 from J, leaving 14 bases between them. Germline CDR1 MNHEY, CDR2 SMNVEV (reference sequence). As DNA, the CDR3 is TGTGCCGGCACCTTTTCGGGCACCGGGGAGCTGTTTTTT. It is translated as CAGTFSGTGELFF.

On this clonotype itself: The junction and the germline gene differ at one end; a read error may be behind it. The chain carries TRBV7-3 and TRBJ2-2; the D is unclear. This CDR3 is 14 amino acids long. Germline CDR1 and CDR2: SGHTA and FQGTGA. The CDR3 DNA sequence: TGCGCCGGCAGCTTAACCGGGAACACCGGGGAGCTGTTTTTT. Amino acids: CAGSLTGNTGELFF. The full variable domain, with the rest looked up from reference TRBV7-3 and TRBJ2-2, is GAGVSQTPSNKVTEKGKYVELRCDPISGHTALYWYRQSLGQGPEFLIYFQGTGAADDSGLPNDRFFAVRPEGSVSTLKIQRTERGDSAVYLCAGSLTGNTGELFFGEGSRLTVL.

As for this clonotype: A junction end diverges from the germline sequence, so it may reflect a read error. V gene TRBV6-1 combines with J gene TRBJ2-5; D uncertain. Looked up from germline, CDR1 is MNHNS and CDR2 is SASEGT. The CDR3 is 15 residues long. The CDR3 nucleotides are TGTGCCTGCAGTGAGATGTGGCCCCTCCAAGAGACCCAGTACTTC. It is translated as CACSEMWPLQETQYF.

This clonotype has ten or more counts. This chain joins TRBV4-1 and TRBJ2-7; no firm D call. The V end lost 1 base, the J end lost 6 bases, and 10 bases lay between the germline ends. The CDR3 consists of 13 residues. Germline V gives CDR1 MGHRA, CDR2 YSYEKL. The CDR3 protein is CASSQGTRGEQYF. Here the CDR3 DNA reads TGCGCCAGCAGCCAAGGCACGCGTGGCGAGCAGTACTTC.

This clonotype was seen many times. The chain combines TRBV10-1 with TRBJ2-3, with D unresolved. The germline V gene encodes CDR1 WNHNN and CDR2 SYGVQD (reference sequence). This CDR3 spans 15 amino acids. Trimming removed 0 bases from V and 1 base from J, with 8 bases in between. CDR3 residues: CASSESGRGTDTQYF. The CDR3, as DNA: TGCGCCAGCAGTGAGTCTGGACGGGGCACAGATACGCAGTATTTT.

This clonotype was observed at least ten times. The chain uses TRBV5-6 and TRBJ2-5; 8 positions match TRBD1. Germline V gives CDR1 SGHDT, CDR2 YYEEEE. CDR3 size: 16 residues. J gave up 4 bases and V 4 bases, and 12 bases lay outside the gene matches. CDR3 in DNA: TGTGCCAGCAGCCCGGCAAGGACAGGGTGGATAGAGACCCAGTACTTC. Its protein is CASSPARTGWIETQYF.

In the case of this clonotype: A much larger clone differs by one base, so this may be a read error. The V gene is TRBV11-2, the J gene TRBJ2-1; 14 bases line up with TRBD2. The CDR3 loop spans 16 amino acids. Germline V gene data show CDR1 as SGHAT and CDR2 as FQNNGV. For the CDR3, the DNA is TGTGCCAGCAGCCGGAAGGGACTAGCGGGAGTTCATGAGCAGTCCTTC. It specifies CASSRKGLAGVHEQSF.

Many counts were recorded for this clonotype. The chain has TRBV20-1 and TRBJ2-3; D may be TRBD2 (6 bases). CDR3 length equals 13 residues. Trimming removed 7 bases at V and 0 bases at J, with 11 bases between. Germline CDR1 reads DFQATT; CDR2 reads SNEGSKA (reference sequence). CDR3 sequence (DNA): TGCAGTGTGCTAGCGTTAAGCACAGATACGCAGTATTTT. It yields the protein CSVLALSTDTQYF.

In the case of this clonotype: Just one base apart from a much larger clone, this may be a read error. The chain links TRBV6-1 to TRBJ2-7; D gene uncertain. The CDR3 loop spans 13 amino acids. CDR1 and CDR2 (germline): MNHNS, SASEGT. CDR3 loop: CASSEAGGYGQYF. DNA for the CDR3: TGTGCCAGCAGTGAAGCCGGCGGCTACGGGCAGTACTTC.

This chain uses TRBV27 with TRBJ2-3; possibly TRBD2 for D (6 bases). V gave up 6 bases and J gave up 6 bases, with 22 bases separating them. CDR1 and CDR2 from the germline V gene are MNHEY and SMNVEV (reference sequence). The CDR3 spans 16 residues. CDR3 sequence reads: CASRHPAAVSGDTQYF. The CDR3 DNA reads as TGTGCCAGCAGGCACCCAGCAGCGGTGAGCGGGGATACGCAGTATTTT.

This clonotype occurred many times. The chain employs TRBV6-5 and TRBJ2-3; no clear D gene. The germline V and J ends were trimmed by 6 bases and 2 bases, with 15 bases remaining between them. Looked up from germline, CDR1 is MNHEY and CDR2 is SVGAGI. The CDR3 length is 15 residues. CDR3 nucleotide sequence: TGTGCCAGCAGCCTCTCTTGGGGTAACACAGATACGCAGTATTTT. Its translation is CASSLSWGNTDTQYF.

Ten or more counts support this clonotype. The V call is TRBV5-1, the J call TRBJ2-2, with 14 bases fitting TRBD2. Trimming cost V 7 bases and J 2 bases; bases outside gene matches: 4. CDR1 is SGHRS and CDR2 is YFSETQ in the germline V gene. The CDR3 spans 16 residues. The CDR3 coding sequence is TGCGCCAGCCAGGGACTAGCGGGAGTCAACACCGGGGAGCTGTTTTTT. This encodes CASQGLAGVNTGELFF.

This clonotype was seen ten or more times. This chain uses TRBV7-3 with TRBJ2-7, with D possibly being TRBD1 or TRBD2 (5 bases each). Trimming took 5 bases from V and 5 from J, leaving 13 bases between them. Germline CDR1 and CDR2: SGHTA and FQGTGA. The CDR3 consists of 13 residues. This chain's CDR3 is CASSPGRLDEQYF. In DNA form, the CDR3 reads TGTGCCAGCAGCCCGGGACGATTGGACGAGCAGTACTTC. Combining the CDR3 with reference TRBV7-3 and TRBJ2-7 gives the whole variable domain GAGVSQTPSNKVTEKGKYVELRCDPISGHTALYWYRQSLGQGPEFLIYFQGTGAADDSGLPNDRFFAVRPEGSVSTLKIQRTERGDSAVYLCASSPGRLDEQYFGPGTRLTVT.

Concerning this clonotype: An end of the junction differs from the germline gene, which may be a read error. The rearrangement joins TRBV7-6 to TRBJ2-7; D is undetermined. The germline V gene encodes CDR1 SGHVS and CDR2 FNYEAQ. The CDR3 has 13 residues. This chain's CDR3 is CASSLQSAYGQYF. The CDR3 coding sequence is TGTGCCAGCAGCTTACAGAGCGCGTACGGGCAGTACTTC.

This clonotype was detected many times. The chain employs TRBV12-3 or TRBV12-4 and TRBJ2-3, with 7 bases aligning to TRBD2. After removal of 8 bases from V and 6 bases from J, the junction contained 5 bases not matched to a gene. The CDR3 runs 12 residues. CDR3 DNA sequence: TGTGCCAGCGGGGGGGAAGGGGATACGCAGTATTTT. Translated: CASGGEGDTQYF.